This T cell receptor (beta chain) comes out of a study of cytomegalovirus exposure and HLA in healthy donors. The data were produced by immunoSEQ multiplex PCR, yet TCRdb's version contains in-frame clones alone and is incomplete. Among 80,000 to 100,000 clones listed, roughly nine tenths were seen once. The CDR3 runs 13 residues. Per germline, CDR1 MNHNS and CDR2 SASEGT. With V trimmed by 2 bases and J by 6 bases, 1 base remained unmatched. The genes are TRBV6-1 and TRBJ1-5; TRBD1 agrees at 7 bases. Sequenced sample: PBMCs. The TCR comes from a woman aged 25-40 years in good health and CMV-seronegative. The CDR3 DNA reads as TGTGCCAGCAGTGAAAGACAGGGTCAGCCCCAGCATTTT. It codes for CASSERQGQPQHF.